The T cell receptor beta chain described here comes from a study of blood T cells in healthy people across ages. Study-wide findings and caveats: CMV infection status of these donors was not known.

A sample-barcoded 5' primer and a J-beta primer mix were used in a second PCR of roughly 7 to 11 cycles. Tags on each cDNA molecule came from a template-switch adaptor with 12 random nucleotides. TCRdb ran MiXCR on the 5' RACE reads and lists one entry per CDR3 protein. The repertoire has more than 650,000 distinct CDR3 sequences, roughly 26% of them found once; the top ten carry less than 3.5%. With respect to this clonotype: What it binds is not known. At one of its ends the junction is not consistent with the germline gene, which may arise from a read error.

CDR1 and CDR2 (germline): SEHNR, FQNEAQ (reference sequence). The CDR3 totals 17 residues. The same sample was also used in a study of T cells of mothers and their children.

The chain uses TRBV7-9 and TRBJ2-2, with 8 bases fitting TRBD1. Sequencing was performed on blood. The source of this sequence is a boy younger than 18 in good health. In DNA form, the CDR3 reads TGTTCCAGCAGCTATGACAGGGGCGATTTCGGCACCGGGGAGCTGTTTTTT. Translating it yields CSSSYDRGDFGTGELFF.